This T cell receptor beta chain comes out of a study of blood T cell repertoires in COVID-19. The V segment lost 3 bases and the J segment 7 bases; nucleotides outside the gene matches: 13. Germline CDR1 is SGHKS and CDR2 is YYEKEE (reference sequence). The CDR3 contains 15 residues. TCRdb's table, derived via immunoSEQ multiplex PCR, lists solely in-frame clones and lacks some. The repertoire consists of some 70,000 clones, with about nine tenths occurring once and the leading ten covering roughly 8.8%. The sequenced material came from peripheral blood. The TCR originated in a man aged 25-40 years with acute or convalescent COVID-19. V is TRBV5-5 and J is TRBJ2-7; 7 bases align to TRBD1. DNA of the CDR3: TGTGCCAGCAGCTCGTCGACAGGGTGGTTGGGGGAGCAGTACTTC. Protein product: CASSSSTGWLGEQYF.